Below are 25 T cell receptor beta chains sequenced from a single sample in a study of blood T cell repertoires in COVID-19. Only in-frame clones appear in the TCRdb table, and some are missing; sequencing was by immunoSEQ multiplex PCR. The sample shows about 350,000 clones, approximately 87% of them seen only once. The sequenced sample consisted of PBMCs or T cells enriched from blood (not recorded which). The receptors shown here come from a woman aged 25 to 39 who had recovered from COVID-19.

This chain joins TRBV28 and TRBJ1-1; D gene uncertain. Deletions cut 3 bases from V and 1 base from J, with 6 bases between. The CDR3 loop spans 13 amino acids. Looked up from germline, CDR1 is MDHEN and CDR2 is SYDVKM. The CDR3 protein is CASSFRGNTEAFF. In DNA form, the CDR3 reads TGTGCCAGCAGTTTTCGGGGGAACACTGAAGCTTTCTTT. Filled out from reference TRBV28 and TRBJ1-1, the complete variable domain reads DVKVTQSSRYLVKRTGEKVFLECVQDMDHENMFWYRQDPGLGLRLIYFSYDVKMKEKGDIPEGYSVSREKKERFSLILESASTNQTSMYLCASSFRGNTEAFFGQGTRLTVV.

This clone has more than one count but fewer than ten. V gene TRBV20-1 combines with J gene TRBJ1-2, with 7 bases aligning to TRBD1. Germline CDR1 is DFQATT and CDR2 is SNEGSKA (reference sequence). CDR3 length: 14 residues. Trimming took 3 bases from V and 5 from J; bases not matched to a gene: 9. The CDR3 reads CSASNPTGYYGYTF. CDR3 nucleotides: TGCAGTGCTAGTAACCCGACAGGGTATTATGGCTACACCTTC.

CDR3 DNA: TGTGCCAGCGGGGGGAAACGCTCCTACGAGCAGTACTTC. Its translation is CASGGKRSYEQYF. The chain has TRBV28 and TRBJ2-7; maybe TRBD2 (6 bases). Between the trimmed V and J ends, which lost 8 bases and 0 bases, there was a span of 11 bases. Germline values: CDR1 MDHEN, CDR2 SYDVKM. CDR3 length: 13 residues.

The CDR3 coding sequence is TGTGCCAGCAGCTTAGGGCGGCTAGCTGAAATGGAGACCCAGTACTTC. As protein: CASSLGRLAEMETQYF. This chain links TRBV11-1 with TRBJ2-5; TRBD2 might be the D (5 bases). The V end lost 1 base, the J end lost 5 bases, and 17 bases lay between the germline ends. Germline V gene data show CDR1 as SGHAT and CDR2 as FQDESV (reference sequence). This CDR3 comprises 16 residues.

The sample holds a few counts of this clone. The chain uses TRBV7-9 and TRBJ2-2; D is possibly TRBD1 (5 bases). V lost 2 bases, J lost 5 bases, and 9 bases lay in between. CDR3 length equals 14 residues. Germline V CDR1 and CDR2: SEHNR, FQNEAQ (reference sequence). The CDR3 DNA reads TGTGCCAGCAGCTTACCCAGGGCTACCGGGGAGCTGTTTTTT. This encodes CASSLPRATGELFF.

To note about this clone: Relative to the germline gene, one junction end is altered; a read error may explain this. The V call is TRBV7-7, the J call TRBJ1-4; D is unclear. The CDR3 contains 16 residues. Germline V gene data show CDR1 as SSHAT and CDR2 as FNYEAQ (reference sequence). The CDR3 sequence: CASSKNPDCFNEKLFF. As DNA, the CDR3 is TGTGCTAGCAGCAAAAACCCGGACTGTTTTAATGAAAAACTGTTTTTT.

V gene TRBV28 combines with J gene TRBJ2-1, with D perhaps matching TRBD2 (7 bases). V lost 7 bases and J lost 9, with 22 bases in between. Germline CDR1 MDHEN, CDR2 SYDVKM. CDR3 length equals 15 residues. CDR3 protein: CASKRYPGGRGEQFF. The CDR3 region has the DNA TGTGCCAGCAAAAGGTACCCGGGGGGCCGCGGTGAGCAGTTCTTC.

The chain has TRBV7-3 and TRBJ2-1; 11 bases align to TRBD2. Looked up from germline, CDR1 is SGHTA and CDR2 is FQGTGA. J gave up 6 bases and V 2 bases, and 3 bases lay outside the gene matches. There are 15 residues in the CDR3. The CDR3 is CASSLGTSGLNEQFF. CDR3 coding DNA: TGTGCCAGCAGCTTAGGGACTAGCGGTCTCAATGAGCAGTTCTTC.

The chain employs TRBV19 and TRBJ2-2; possibly TRBD1 for D (6 bases). V was pared by 2 bases and J by 6 bases, with 10 bases between. Germline lookup yields CDR1 LNHDA and CDR2 SQIVND (reference sequence). The CDR3 covers 14 residues. CDR3 DNA: TGTGCCAGTAGTATAAGGGGGACCGCCGGGGAGCTGTTTTTT. Translated: CASSIRGTAGELFF. Supplemented by reference TRBV19 and TRBJ2-2, the full variable domain reads DGGITQSPKYLFRKEGQNVTLSCEQNLNHDAMYWYRQDPGQGLRLIYYSQIVNDFQKGDIAEGYSVSREKKESFPLTVTSAQKNPTAFYLCASSIRGTAGELFFGEGSRLTVL.

This chain links TRBV27 with TRBJ2-7, with D possibly being TRBD2 (5 bases). Germline V gene lookup returns CDR1 MNHEY and CDR2 SMNVEV (reference sequence). The CDR3 totals 13 residues. Trimming stripped 6 bases from V and 2 bases from J, with 11 bases between. This CDR3 is CASSLGAPYEQYF. CDR3 nucleotide sequence: TGTGCCAGCAGCCTGGGAGCCCCCTACGAGCAGTACTTC.

This clone was recorded once. CDR3 DNA: TGTGCCAGCAGTTTAACGGCGGGGGGGCCAGATACGCAGTATTTT. Encoded protein: CASSLTAGGPDTQYF. The genes are TRBV27 and TRBJ2-3; 9 positions agree with TRBD2. V trimming: 2 bases; J trimming: 4 bases; junction bases outside the gene matches: 4. CDR3 length: 15 amino acids. The germline CDR1 and CDR2 sequences are MNHEY and SMNVEV (reference sequence).

The chain joins TRBV5-1 to TRBJ2-5, with D tentatively TRBD1 (6 bases). Germline V lookup: CDR1 SGHRS, CDR2 YFSETQ. The CDR3 loop spans 14 amino acids. The V and J ends lost 3 bases and 3 bases respectively, with 12 bases between them. In DNA form, the CDR3 reads TGCGCCAGCAGCTCCGACAGGACCGAAGAGACCCAGTACTTC. It is translated as CASSSDRTEETQYF.

This clone has a handful of counts. The V and J genes are TRBV6-5 and TRBJ1-2, with D possibly matching TRBD1 (5 bases). V lost 6 bases and J lost 7, with 12 bases in between. In germline, CDR1 is MNHEY, CDR2 SVGAGI. CDR3 length: 12 residues. The CDR3 DNA reads as TGTGCCAGCAGGATCATGGGGGGTGGCTACACCTTC. Translated: CASRIMGGGYTF.

The chain links TRBV3-1 (or the pseudogene TRBV3-2) to TRBJ2-1; 12 bases agree with TRBD2. Germline V gene sequence: CDR1 LGHDT, CDR2 YNNKEL (reference sequence). This CDR3 is built from 14 residues. J lost 6 bases, V lost 8 bases, and 5 bases had no gene match. The CDR3 loop reads CASLAGGPGNEQFF. CDR3 nucleotide sequence: TGTGCCAGCCTAGCGGGGGGGCCAGGCAATGAGCAGTTCTTC.

This clone was seen a single time. The CDR3 bases are TGTGCCAGCAGGGCGGGACAGGGTAAGGGCTACACCTTC. Amino acid sequence: CASRAGQGKGYTF. The chain couples TRBV28 to TRBJ1-2; the match to TRBD1 covers 9 bases. Germline assignment: CDR1 MDHEN and CDR2 SYDVKM. The CDR3 totals 13 residues. The ends lost 6 bases at V and 8 bases at J; junction bases unmatched: 7.

This chain joins TRBV7-2 and TRBJ1-2; the D is unclear. This CDR3 comprises 17 residues. From germline, CDR1 is SGHTA and CDR2 FQGNSA. The germline V and J ends were trimmed by 1 base and 0 bases, with 15 bases remaining between them. CDR3 sequence (DNA): TGTGCCAGCAGCTTAGACCTCCTGTTCAGATCTAACTATGGCTACACCTTC. Its translation: CASSLDLLFRSNYGYTF.

This clone was seen a few times. The chain combines TRBV28 with TRBJ1-6; TRBD1 agrees at 9 bases. Germline values: CDR1 MDHEN, CDR2 SYDVKM. J gave up 10 bases and V 6 bases, and 13 bases lay outside the gene matches. This CDR3 is 16 amino acids long. CDR3 DNA sequence: TGTGCCAGCAGGTTAGGAGGGACAGGGCGACGCTCACCCCTCCACTTT. This gives the protein CASRLGGTGRRSPLHF.

This sequence joins TRBV5-8 and TRBJ1-5, with 10 nucleotides matching TRBD1. Germline assignment: CDR1 SGHTS and CDR2 YDEGEE. The CDR3 has 15 amino acids. V trimming: 3 bases; J trimming: 2 bases; junction bases outside the gene matches: 2. CDR3: CASSWGTGGNQPQHF. The CDR3 DNA follows: TGTGCCAGCAGCTGGGGGACAGGGGGCAATCAGCCCCAGCATTTT.

J is TRBJ1-5 and V is TRBV10-2; D not resolved. The CDR3 runs 13 residues. Germline loops: CDR1 WSHSY, CDR2 SAAADI. Deletions cut 7 bases from V and 5 bases from J, with 12 bases between. The CDR3 region is CASKEVGDQPQHF. The CDR3 bases are TGCGCCAGCAAGGAGGTGGGAGATCAGCCCCAGCATTTT.

The rearrangement links TRBV5-1 to TRBJ2-3; 14 nucleotides align to TRBD2. The ends lost 4 bases at V and 0 bases at J; junction bases unmatched: 4. The CDR3 sequence is 17 residues long. The germline CDR1 and CDR2 sequences are SGHRS and YFSETQ. This CDR3 is CASSRTSGGPSTDTQYF. Written as DNA, the CDR3 is TGCGCCAGCAGCAGGACTAGCGGGGGGCCCAGCACAGATACGCAGTATTTT.

This clone came up once. The chain employs TRBV7-9 and TRBJ2-7; 7 nucleotides align to TRBD2. The ends lost 5 bases at V and 1 base at J; junction bases unmatched: 8. Germline CDR1 SEHNR, CDR2 FQNEAQ (reference sequence). The CDR3 is made up of 15 amino acids. CDR3 DNA sequence: TGTGCCAGCAGCGACCAGGGCGGGGGTTCCTACGAGCAGTACTTC. Protein: CASSDQGGGSYEQYF.

The rearrangement joins TRBV19 to TRBJ1-5; D not certain. Trimming cost V 4 bases and J 11 bases, with 9 bases left between them. Germline V gene data show CDR1 as LNHDA and CDR2 as SQIVND (reference sequence). The CDR3 loop spans 11 amino acids. The CDR3 loop reads CASSTPRAQHF. CDR3 bases: TGTGCCAGTAGTACCCCCCGAGCCCAGCATTTT.

The chain is built from TRBV10-3 and TRBJ1-6; TRBD1 is a possible D gene (5 bases). This CDR3 comprises 16 residues. Germline values: CDR1 ENHRY, CDR2 SYGVKD. V gave up 0 bases and J gave up 0 bases, with 6 bases separating them. CDR3 protein: CAISESGGSYNSPLHF. The CDR3 DNA is TGTGCCATCAGTGAGTCCGGGGGCTCCTATAATTCACCCCTCCACTTT.

The V call is TRBV12-3 or TRBV12-4, the J call TRBJ1-2; D unclear. This CDR3 comprises 13 residues. V lost 1 base, J lost 8 bases, and 11 bases lay in between. The CDR3 nucleotides are TGTGCCAGCAGTTTAGTGGGCCTTGACGGCTACACCTTC. Translating it yields CASSLVGLDGYTF.

The chain has TRBV5-5 and TRBJ1-3; 8 nucleotides line up with TRBD1. Looked up from germline, CDR1 is SGHKS and CDR2 is YYEKEE (reference sequence). The length of the CDR3 is 16 residues. V shed 1 base, J shed 2 bases, and the junction held 5 bases outside the gene matches. CDR3 nucleotides: TGTGCCAGCAGCTTGCAGGGGGCGCAAGCTGGAAACACCATATATTTT. Its protein product is CASSLQGAQAGNTIYF. Full variable domain (outside the CDR3, taken from reference TRBV5-5 and TRBJ1-3): DAGVTQSPTHLIKTRGQQVTLRCSPISGHKSVSWYQQVLGQGPQFIFQYYEKEERGRGNFPDRFSARQFPNYSSELNVNALLLGDSALYLCASSLQGAQAGNTIYFGEGSWLTVV.